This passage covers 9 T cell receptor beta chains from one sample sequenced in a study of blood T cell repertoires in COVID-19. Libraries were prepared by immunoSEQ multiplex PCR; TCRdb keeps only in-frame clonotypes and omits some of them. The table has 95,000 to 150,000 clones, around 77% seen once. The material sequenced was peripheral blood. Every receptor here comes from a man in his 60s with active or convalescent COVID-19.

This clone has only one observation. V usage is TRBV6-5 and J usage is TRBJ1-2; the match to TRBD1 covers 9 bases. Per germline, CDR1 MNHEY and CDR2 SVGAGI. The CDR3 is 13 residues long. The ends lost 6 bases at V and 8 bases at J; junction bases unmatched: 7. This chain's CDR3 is CASRVTGGNGYTF. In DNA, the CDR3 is TGTGCCAGCAGGGTGACAGGGGGGAACGGCTACACCTTC.

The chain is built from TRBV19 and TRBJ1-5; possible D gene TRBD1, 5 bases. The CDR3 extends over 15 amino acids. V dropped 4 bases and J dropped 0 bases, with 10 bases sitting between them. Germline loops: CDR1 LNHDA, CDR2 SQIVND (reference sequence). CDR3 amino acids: CASSTTAYSNQPQHF. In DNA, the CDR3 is TGTGCCAGTAGTACGACAGCTTATAGCAATCAGCCCCAGCATTTT.

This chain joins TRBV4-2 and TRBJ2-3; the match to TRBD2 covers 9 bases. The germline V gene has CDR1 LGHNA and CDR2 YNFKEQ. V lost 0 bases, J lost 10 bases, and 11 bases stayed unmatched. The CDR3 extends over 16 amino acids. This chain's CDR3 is CASSQDRAAGGPSQYF. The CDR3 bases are TGTGCCAGCAGCCAAGATAGGGCGGCGGGAGGGCCCTCGCAGTATTTT.

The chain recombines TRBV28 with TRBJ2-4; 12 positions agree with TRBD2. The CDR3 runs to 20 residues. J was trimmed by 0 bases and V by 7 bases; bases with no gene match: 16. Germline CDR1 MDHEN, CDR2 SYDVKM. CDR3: CASTKGSSGRGGVAKNIQYF. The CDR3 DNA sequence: TGTGCCAGCACTAAAGGCTCTAGCGGGAGGGGAGGGGTAGCCAAAAACATTCAGTACTTC.

The CDR3 DNA sequence: TGTGCCACCAGCAGAGACCTGGGGAGGGTCGGGGAGCTGTTTTTT. It specifies CATSRDLGRVGELFF. V and J are TRBV15 and TRBJ2-2; 7 bases are shared with TRBD2. The germline V gene has CDR1 LNHNV and CDR2 YYDKDF (reference sequence). Trimming took 0 bases from V and 7 from J; bases not matched to a gene: 5. The CDR3 totals 15 residues. The complete variable domain, with remaining parts taken from reference TRBV15 and TRBJ2-2, reads DAMVIQNPRYQVTQFGKPVTLSCSQTLNHNVMYWYQQKSSQAPKLLFHYYDKDFNNEADTPDNFQSRRPNTSFCFLDIRSPGLGDTAMYLCATSRDLGRVGELFFGEGSRLTVL.

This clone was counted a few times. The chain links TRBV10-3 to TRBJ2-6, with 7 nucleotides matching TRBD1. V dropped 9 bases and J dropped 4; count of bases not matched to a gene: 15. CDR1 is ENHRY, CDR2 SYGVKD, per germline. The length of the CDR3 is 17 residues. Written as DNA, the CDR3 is TGTGCCATTTCTCTAAACAGGGGATCTTCAGGGGCCAACGTCCTGACTTTC. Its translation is CAISLNRGSSGANVLTF.

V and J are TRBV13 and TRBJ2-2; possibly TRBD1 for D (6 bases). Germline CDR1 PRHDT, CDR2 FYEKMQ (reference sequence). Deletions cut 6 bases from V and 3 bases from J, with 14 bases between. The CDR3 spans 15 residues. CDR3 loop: CASSGRDTDTGELFF. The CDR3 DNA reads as TGTGCCAGCAGTGGTCGGGACACTGACACCGGGGAGCTGTTTTTT.

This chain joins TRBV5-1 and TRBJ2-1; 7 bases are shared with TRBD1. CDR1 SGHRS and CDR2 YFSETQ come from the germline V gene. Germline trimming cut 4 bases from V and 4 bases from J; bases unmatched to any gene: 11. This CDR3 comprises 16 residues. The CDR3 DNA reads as TGCGCCAGCAGCCTGGATAGGGGACAGTTTTACAATGAGCAGTTCTTC. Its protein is CASSLDRGQFYNEQFF. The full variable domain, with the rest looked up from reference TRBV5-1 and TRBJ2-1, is KAGVTQTPRYLIKTRGQQVTLSCSPISGHRSVSWYQQTPGQGLQFLFEYFSETQRNKGNFPGRFSGRQFSNSRSEMNVSTLELGDSALYLCASSLDRGQFYNEQFFGPGTRLTVL.

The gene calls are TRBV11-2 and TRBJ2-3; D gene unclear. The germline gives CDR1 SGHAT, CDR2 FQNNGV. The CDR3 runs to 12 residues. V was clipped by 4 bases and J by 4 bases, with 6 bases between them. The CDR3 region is CASSSDADTQYF. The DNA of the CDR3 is TGTGCCAGCAGCTCAGACGCAGATACGCAGTATTTT. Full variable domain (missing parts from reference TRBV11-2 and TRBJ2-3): EAGVAQSPRYKIIEKRQSVAFWCNPISGHATLYWYQQILGQGPKLLIQFQNNGVVDDSQLPKDRFSAERLKGVDSTLKIQPAKLEDSAVYLCASSSDADTQYFGPGTRLTVL.